The TCR beta chain under discussion was sequenced for a study of blood T cell repertoires in COVID-19. Authors' processing steps: Amplifying reference gene primers gave estimates of nucleated cell counts. Assay used: immunoSEQ multiplex PCR; TCRdb lists only in-frame clones, some missing. V, J and clone size are taken as reported in that table, and D and trimming were inferred from the DNA itself. The sample lists 150,000 to 200,000 clones, about 83% occurring once. Trimming cost V 4 bases and J 3 bases; bases outside gene matches: 4. There are 14 residues in the CDR3. CDR1 is LNHDA and CDR2 is SQIVND in the germline V gene (reference sequence).

The sample taken for sequencing was peripheral blood. The receptor was isolated from a man aged 65 to 79 who had recovered from COVID-19. The chain recombines TRBV19 with TRBJ2-3; the match to TRBD2 covers 7 bases. CDR3 DNA: TGTGCCAGTAGTACAGGGAGGGAGACAGATACGCAGTATTTT. It is translated as CASSTGRETDTQYF.